A selection of T cell receptor beta chains follows, all from one sample in a study of blood T cell repertoires in COVID-19. The data were produced by immunoSEQ multiplex PCR, yet TCRdb's version contains in-frame clones alone and is incomplete. The sample contains 150,000 to 200,000 clones, around nine tenths of which appear only once. Sequencing was done on a sample of peripheral blood. Every receptor here comes from a human donor in a cohort sampled during active COVID-19. Both conserved end residues are part of each CDR3. Fields, in order: clone size, CDR3 length, J gene, V gene, D gene, CDR3 protein, CDR3 DNA. A D gene is named only where the DNA matches it firmly. The size of a clone is reported for some rows only, either as once, few or many, or as a class for expanded clones.

>NA|15|TRBJ1-2|TRBV6-1|TRBD1
CASREAGTGNYGYTF
TGTGCCAGCAGGGAAGCCGGGACAGGGAACTATGGCTACACCTTC
>NA|16|TRBJ2-6|TRBV4-1|NA
CASSQGVAAGANVLTF
TGCGCCAGCAGCCAAGGGGTAGCGGCGGGGGCCAACGTCCTGACTTTC
>NA|15|TRBJ2-1|TRBV2|TRBD2
CASSEAGGNSNEQFF
TGTGCCAGCAGTGAAGCGGGGGGGAATTCAAATGAGCAGTTCTTC
>NA|14|TRBJ1-2|TRBV5-1|TRBD1
CASSLDRGSRGYTF
TGCGCCAGCAGCTTGGACAGGGGGAGTCGTGGCTACACCTTC
>NA|15|TRBJ2-7|TRBV7-9|TRBD2
CASSLEGTSTAEQYF
TGTGCCAGCAGCTTAGAAGGGACTAGCACCGCCGAGCAGTACTTC
>NA|12|TRBJ2-5|TRBV29-1|TRBD1
CSGKGAQETQYF
TGCAGCGGGAAGGGGGCCCAAGAGACCCAGTACTTC
>NA|15|TRBJ2-1|TRBV7-9|TRBD1
CASSFGQGELDEQFF
TGTGCCAGCAGCTTTGGACAGGGGGAGCTTGATGAGCAGTTCTTC
>NA|14|TRBJ2-7|TRBV28|TRBD1
CASSPTGGSYEQYF
TGTGCCAGCAGTCCCACAGGGGGCTCCTACGAGCAGTACTTC
>once|18|TRBJ2-5|TRBV9|TRBD1
CASSVSGTGYLQQETQYF
TGTGCCAGCAGCGTATCCGGGACAGGGTATTTACAACAAGAGACCCAGTACTTC
>NA|16|TRBJ2-7|TRBV28|TRBD2
CASCEPGRLAGCEQYF
TGTGCCAGCTGCGAACCCGGAAGGCTAGCGGGTTGCGAGCAGTACTTC
>NA|13|TRBJ1-1|TRBV13|NA
CASSFQGLAEAFF
TGTGCCAGCAGCTTCCAGGGTTTGGCTGAAGCTTTCTTT
>NA|15|TRBJ2-7|TRBV6-1|TRBD2
CASSEWRGFSYEQYF
TGTGCCAGCAGTGAGTGGCGGGGGTTCTCCTACGAGCAGTACTTC
>NA|12|TRBJ2-7|TRBV2|NA
CATQGRTYEQYF
TGTGCCACACAGGGCCGAACCTACGAGCAGTACTTC
>once|14|TRBJ2-3|TRBV29-1|TRBD1
CSVGQGLGTDTQYF
TGCAGCGTGGGACAGGGTTTGGGCACAGATACGCAGTATTTT
>NA|16|TRBJ2-7|TRBV3-1/TRBV3-2|TRBD2
CASSQVWTRSSYEQYF
TGTGCCAGCAGCCAAGTTTGGACTAGGAGCTCCTACGAGCAGTACTTC
>NA|13|TRBJ1-2|TRBV7-8|NA
CASSPRRVDGYTF
TGTGCCAGCAGCCCCCGCAGGGTGGATGGCTACACCTTC
>NA|14|TRBJ1-1|TRBV11-2|NA
CASSLGLMNTEAFF
TGTGCCAGCAGCCTGGGACTGATGAACACTGAAGCTTTCTTT
>NA|14|TRBJ1-6|TRBV5-6|TRBD1
CASSRDRGNSPLHF
TGTGCCAGCAGCCGGGACAGGGGAAACTCACCCCTCCACTTT
>NA|11|TRBJ1-1|TRBV7-9|NA
CASSLQTEAFF
TGTGCCAGCAGCCTTCAAACAGAAGCTTTCTTT
>NA|15|TRBJ1-4|TRBV3-1/TRBV3-2|NA
CASSHHWTGNEKLFF
TGTGCCAGCAGCCATCACTGGACGGGAAATGAAAAACTGTTTTTT